Listed below are T cell receptor beta chains from one sample, sequenced in a study of shared clonotypes between healthy human individuals. The assay was immunoSEQ multiplex PCR, and TCRdb's table has in-frame clones only and misses some. The sample yields roughly 1,500,000 clones, approximately 98.5% seen once. The specimen was naive CD4+ T cells sorted from blood. These receptors originate from a man younger than 45 in good health. The CDR3 runs from the conserved cysteine through the conserved F or W.

CDR3 protein,V gene,J gene
CASSGGTAGNTIYF,TRBV14,TRBJ1-3
CASSRQGSYEQYF,TRBV6-6,TRBJ2-7
CASRPGGGTDTQYF,TRBV5-4,TRBJ2-3
CASSLQTSGLAKNIQYF,TRBV28,TRBJ2-4
CASSPDRLNEKLFF,TRBV18,TRBJ1-4
CASSGVRAGELFF,TRBV6-1,TRBJ2-2
CASSLPGLGPQHF,TRBV7-2,TRBJ1-5
CSATPYDEQFF,TRBV20-1,TRBJ2-1
CASSPTGQGAIWKYNEQFF,TRBV27,TRBJ2-1
CASSLAPNLEQYF,TRBV5-5,TRBJ2-7
CASSKRFGGNQETQYF,TRBV9,TRBJ2-5
CASSPGQAVKQYF,TRBV11-1,TRBJ2-7
CASSLGGTNIYEQYF,TRBV5-5,TRBJ2-7
CASSFSGTGGGQFF,TRBV5-5,TRBJ2-1
CASSFDAGSTDTQYF,TRBV5-1,TRBJ2-3
CASSRVGQGHYEQYF,TRBV14,TRBJ2-7
CASSLVGGEQFF,TRBV7-6,TRBJ2-1
CASSFRGASNQPQHF,TRBV5-6,TRBJ1-5
CASSPLGEPYEQYF,TRBV27,TRBJ2-7
CASSGTAHRTEAFF,TRBV11-1,TRBJ1-1
CASSVGRTPTDTQYF,TRBV9,TRBJ2-3
CSVERDINGYTF,TRBV29-1,TRBJ1-2
CASRLGREEVETQYF,TRBV5-1,TRBJ2-5
CASSWTSGRGGSNEQYF,TRBV7-2,TRBJ2-7
CASSLFREGLRETQYF,TRBV5-6,TRBJ2-5
CASSRAMTGYEQYF,TRBV27,TRBJ2-7
CASSPGTGVRDTQYF,TRBV5-4,TRBJ2-3
CASSVSWTGFHEQFF,TRBV7-9,TRBJ2-1
CAISENRNNEQFF,TRBV10-3,TRBJ2-1
CASSQDLRFSEQYF,TRBV5-6,TRBJ2-7
CASSEVEQFF,TRBV25-1,TRBJ2-1
CASSLMAYTDTQYF,TRBV27,TRBJ2-3
CSVRTAYEQYF,TRBV29-1,TRBJ2-7
CASSHGGQGAQGPQHF,TRBV5-6,TRBJ1-5
CASSSSRGFNQPQHF,TRBV28,TRBJ1-5
CASSLQGGGSNQPQHF,TRBV7-9,TRBJ1-5
CASSSQENTEAFF,TRBV7-2,TRBJ1-1
CASSSQGINQPQHF,TRBV7-2,TRBJ1-5
CASSPTGSSNQPQHF,TRBV18,TRBJ1-5
CASKPDYGYTF,TRBV6-6,TRBJ1-2
CASSPRDTAEAFF,TRBV18,TRBJ1-1
CASSLGRAATYGYTF,TRBV7-2,TRBJ1-2
CASKASPTGTYEQYF,TRBV6-1,TRBJ2-7
CASRTPPAGVRTDTQYF,TRBV2,TRBJ2-3
CASRPQGGEDTEAFF,TRBV6-1,TRBJ1-1
CASSIGALAETQYF,TRBV19,TRBJ2-5
CSVKFWLGSSYNEQFF,TRBV29-1,TRBJ2-1
CSARGDEQFF,TRBV20-1,TRBJ2-1
CASWTSGYSYNEQFF,TRBV27,TRBJ2-1
CASSPRQGVQYF,TRBV19,TRBJ2-7
CATSRGQGYTGELFF,TRBV15,TRBJ2-2
CASSPPGRPTEQYF,TRBV7-2,TRBJ2-7
CASSFWVYEQYF,TRBV7-8,TRBJ2-7
CATSREGLNQFF,TRBV15,TRBJ2-1